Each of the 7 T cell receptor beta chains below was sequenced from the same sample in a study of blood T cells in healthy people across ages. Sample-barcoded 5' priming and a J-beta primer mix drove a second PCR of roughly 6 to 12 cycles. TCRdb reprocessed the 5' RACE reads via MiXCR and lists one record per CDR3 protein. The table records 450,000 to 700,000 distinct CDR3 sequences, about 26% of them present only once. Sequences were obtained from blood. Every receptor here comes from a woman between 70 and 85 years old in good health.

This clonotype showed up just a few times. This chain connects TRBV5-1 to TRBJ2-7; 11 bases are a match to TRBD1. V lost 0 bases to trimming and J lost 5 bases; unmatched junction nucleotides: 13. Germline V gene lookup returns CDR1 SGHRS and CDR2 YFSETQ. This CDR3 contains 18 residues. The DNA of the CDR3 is TGCGCCAGCAGCTTGGGAGTGAGGGACAGGGGGTTTTACGACGAGCAGTACTTC. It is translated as CASSLGVRDRGFYDEQYF.

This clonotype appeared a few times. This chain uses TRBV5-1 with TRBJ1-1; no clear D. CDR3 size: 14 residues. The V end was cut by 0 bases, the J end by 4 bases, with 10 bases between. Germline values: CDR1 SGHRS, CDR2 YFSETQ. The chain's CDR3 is CASSLGSATTEAFF. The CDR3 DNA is TGCGCCAGCAGCTTGGGCTCCGCCACCACTGAAGCTTTCTTT.

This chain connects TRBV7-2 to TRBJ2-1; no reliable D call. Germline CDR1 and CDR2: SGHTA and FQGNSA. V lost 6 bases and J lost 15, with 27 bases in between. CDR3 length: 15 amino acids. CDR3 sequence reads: CASRIGVNRAINMFF. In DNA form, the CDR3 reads TGTGCCAGCAGGATTGGGGTCAACCGAGCTATAAACATGTTCTTC.

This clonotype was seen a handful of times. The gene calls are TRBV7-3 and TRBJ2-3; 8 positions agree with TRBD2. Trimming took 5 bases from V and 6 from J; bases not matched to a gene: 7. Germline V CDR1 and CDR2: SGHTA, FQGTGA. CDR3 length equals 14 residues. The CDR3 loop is CASSPTGGPDTQYF. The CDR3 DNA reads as TGTGCCAGCAGCCCAACGGGGGGGCCGGATACGCAGTATTTT. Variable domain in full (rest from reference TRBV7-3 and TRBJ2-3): GAGVSQTPSNKVTEKGKYVELRCDPISGHTALYWYRQSLGQGPEFLIYFQGTGAADDSGLPNDRFFAVRPEGSVSTLKIQRTERGDSAVYLCASSPTGGPDTQYFGPGTRLTVL.

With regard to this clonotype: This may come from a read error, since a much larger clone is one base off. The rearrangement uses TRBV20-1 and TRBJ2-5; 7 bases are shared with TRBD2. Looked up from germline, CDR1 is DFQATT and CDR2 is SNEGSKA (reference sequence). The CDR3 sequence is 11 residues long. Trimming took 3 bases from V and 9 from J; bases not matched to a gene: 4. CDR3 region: CSARGGEAQYF. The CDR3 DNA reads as TGCAGTGCTAGGGGAGGGGAGGCCCAGTACTTC.

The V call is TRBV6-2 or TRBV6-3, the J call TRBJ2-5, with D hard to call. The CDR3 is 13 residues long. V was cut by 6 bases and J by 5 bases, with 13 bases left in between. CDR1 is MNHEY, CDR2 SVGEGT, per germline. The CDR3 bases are TGTGCCAGCAGCAAGACTGGCCGGGAGACCCAGTACTTC. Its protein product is CASSKTGRETQYF.

The CDR3: CASSLSYIGYTF. In nucleotides, the CDR3 is TGTGCCAGCAGTTTGTCTTACATCGGCTACACCTTC. V usage is TRBV12-3 or TRBV12-4 and J usage is TRBJ1-2; D is undetermined. This CDR3 spans 12 amino acids. V was pared by 3 bases and J by 8 bases, with 10 bases between.